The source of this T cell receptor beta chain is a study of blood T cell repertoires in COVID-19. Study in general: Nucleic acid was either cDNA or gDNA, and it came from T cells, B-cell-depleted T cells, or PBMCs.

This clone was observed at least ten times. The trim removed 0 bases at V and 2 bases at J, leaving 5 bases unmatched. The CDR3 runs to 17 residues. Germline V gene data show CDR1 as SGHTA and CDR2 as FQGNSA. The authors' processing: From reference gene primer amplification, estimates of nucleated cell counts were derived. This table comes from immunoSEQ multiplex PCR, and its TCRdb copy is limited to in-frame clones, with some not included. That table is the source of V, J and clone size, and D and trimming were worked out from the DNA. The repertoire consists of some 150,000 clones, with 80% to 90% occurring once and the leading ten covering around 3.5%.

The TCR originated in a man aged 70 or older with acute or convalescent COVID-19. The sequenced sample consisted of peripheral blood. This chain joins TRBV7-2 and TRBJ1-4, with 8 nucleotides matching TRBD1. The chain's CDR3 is CASSLAGQGNTNEKLFF. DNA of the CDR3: TGTGCCAGCAGCTTAGCCGGACAGGGAAATACTAATGAAAAACTGTTTTTT.